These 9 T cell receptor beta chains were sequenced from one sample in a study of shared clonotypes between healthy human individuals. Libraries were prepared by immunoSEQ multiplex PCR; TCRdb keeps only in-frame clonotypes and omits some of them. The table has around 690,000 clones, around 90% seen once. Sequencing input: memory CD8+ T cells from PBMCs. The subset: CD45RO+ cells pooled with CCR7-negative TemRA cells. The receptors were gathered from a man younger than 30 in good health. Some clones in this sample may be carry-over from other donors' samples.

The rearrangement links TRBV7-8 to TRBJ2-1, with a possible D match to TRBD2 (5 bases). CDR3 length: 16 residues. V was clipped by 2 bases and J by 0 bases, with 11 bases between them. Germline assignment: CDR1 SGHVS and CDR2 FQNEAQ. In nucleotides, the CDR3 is TGTGCCAGCAGCTTATTTGCAGGACTCTCCTACAATGAGCAGTTCTTC. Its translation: CASSLFAGLSYNEQFF.

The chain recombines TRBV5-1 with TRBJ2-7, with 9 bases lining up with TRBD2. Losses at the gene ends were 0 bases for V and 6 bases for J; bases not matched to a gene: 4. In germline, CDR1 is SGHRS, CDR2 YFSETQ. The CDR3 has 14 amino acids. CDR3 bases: TGCGCCAGCAGCTTGGGTATTAGCGGGAGCGAGCAGTACTTC. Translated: CASSLGISGSEQYF.

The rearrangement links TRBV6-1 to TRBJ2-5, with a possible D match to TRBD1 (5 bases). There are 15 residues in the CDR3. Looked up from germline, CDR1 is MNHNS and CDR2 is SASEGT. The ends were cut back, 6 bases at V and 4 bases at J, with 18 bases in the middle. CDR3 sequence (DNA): TGTGCCAGCAGCAAGAAGGTAGGACATCTAGAGACCCAGTACTTC. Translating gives CASSKKVGHLETQYF.

The CDR3 here is CASSSGRANTGELFF. As DNA, the CDR3 is TGTGCCAGCAGCTCCGGACGGGCGAACACCGGGGAGCTGTTTTTT. The gene calls are TRBV5-4 and TRBJ2-2; D gene unclear. The CDR3 is 15 residues long. Germline V gene sequence: CDR1 SGHNT, CDR2 YYREEE (reference sequence). V was shortened by 3 bases and J by 0 bases, with 9 bases between the two germline ends.

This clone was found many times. As DNA, the CDR3 is TGTGCCAGCAGCCCTCGGGACAGGGGGTTCACCGGGGAGCTGTTTTTT. Translating gives CASSPRDRGFTGELFF. The chain uses TRBV7-9 and TRBJ2-2, with 11 bases aligning to TRBD1. The germline V gene encodes CDR1 SEHNR and CDR2 FQNEAQ (reference sequence). The CDR3 is made up of 16 amino acids. With V trimmed by 5 bases and J by 4 bases, 6 bases remained unmatched. The whole variable domain, filled in from reference TRBV7-9 and TRBJ2-2, reads DTGVSQNPRHKITKRGQNVTFRCDPISEHNRLYWYRQTLGQGPEFLTYFQNEAQLEKSRLLSDRFSAERPKGSFSTLEIQRTEQGDSAMYLCASSPRDRGFTGELFFGEGSRLTVL.

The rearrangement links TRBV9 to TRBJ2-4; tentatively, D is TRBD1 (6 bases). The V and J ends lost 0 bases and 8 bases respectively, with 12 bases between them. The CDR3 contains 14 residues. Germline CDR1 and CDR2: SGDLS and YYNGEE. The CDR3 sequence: CASSVVGGFDIQYF. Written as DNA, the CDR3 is TGTGCCAGCAGCGTAGTAGGGGGTTTTGACATTCAGTACTTC.

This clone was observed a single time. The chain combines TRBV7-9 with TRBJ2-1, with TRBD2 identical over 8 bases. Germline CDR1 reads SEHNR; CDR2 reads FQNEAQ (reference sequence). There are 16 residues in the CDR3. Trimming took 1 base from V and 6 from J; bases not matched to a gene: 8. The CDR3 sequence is CASSLVRLAGLNEQFF. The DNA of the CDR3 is TGTGCCAGCAGCTTAGTCCGGCTAGCGGGCCTCAATGAGCAGTTCTTC.

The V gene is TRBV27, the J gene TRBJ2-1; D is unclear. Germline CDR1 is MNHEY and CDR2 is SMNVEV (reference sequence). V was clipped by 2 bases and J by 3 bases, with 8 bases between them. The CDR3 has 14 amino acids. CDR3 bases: TGTGCCAGCAGTTTAGGCCCGATCTACAATGAGCAGTTCTTC. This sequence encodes CASSLGPIYNEQFF.

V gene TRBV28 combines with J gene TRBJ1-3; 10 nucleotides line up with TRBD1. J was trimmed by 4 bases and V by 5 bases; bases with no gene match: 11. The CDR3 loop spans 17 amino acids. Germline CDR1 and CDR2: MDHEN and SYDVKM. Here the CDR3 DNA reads TGTGCCAGCAGTCTGACAGGGGGCTTGTCTTCCGGAAACACCATATATTTT. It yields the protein CASSLTGGLSSGNTIYF.